This TCR beta chain was sequenced during a study of PD-1 blockade in classical Hodgkin lymphoma. The study's findings and limits: The baseline diversity of complete responders showed similarity to that of newly diagnosed patients. Newly diagnosed patients were reported to start with lower TCR diversity than healthy donors. In CD4+ cells, TCR diversity went up significantly by C4D1, but in CD8+ cells it did not.

Each and every patient relapsed after autologous stem cell transplantation, and patients got differing brentuximab vedotin exposure. Best overall response was complete response, partial response or progressive disease in these relapsed/refractory classical Hodgkin lymphoma patients. On this clone itself: No antigen is known for it.

Here immunoSEQ multiplex PCR was the method, and the copy in TCRdb shows in-frame clones only, minus some. The data show some 41,000 clones, with 86% seen just once and about 5.5% held by the top ten. Germline V gives CDR1 PRHDT, CDR2 FYEKMQ (reference sequence). Losses at the gene ends were 5 bases for V and 5 bases for J; bases not matched to a gene: 6. This CDR3 contains 14 residues. This rearrangement joins TRBV13 to TRBJ2-5, with TRBD2 matching 9 bases. The sample was peripheral blood mononuclear cells (PBMCs), taken before the second cycle of nivolumab. This receptor was taken from a human donor with classical Hodgkin lymphoma. The CDR3 DNA reads as TGTGCCAGCAGCCCCGGACTAGCGTCGGAGACCCAGTACTTC. It yields the protein CASSPGLASETQYF.